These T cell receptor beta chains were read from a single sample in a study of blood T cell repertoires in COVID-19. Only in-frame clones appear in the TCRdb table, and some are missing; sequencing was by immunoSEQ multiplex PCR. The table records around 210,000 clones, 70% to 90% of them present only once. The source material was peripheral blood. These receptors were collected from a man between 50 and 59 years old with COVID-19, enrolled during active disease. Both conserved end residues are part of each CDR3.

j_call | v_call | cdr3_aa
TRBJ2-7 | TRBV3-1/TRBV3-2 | CASSHPPTPPGTGGVKMYEQYF
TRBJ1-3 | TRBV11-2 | CASSPQVNLFSGNTIYF
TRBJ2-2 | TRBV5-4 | CASRPDGGVTGELFF
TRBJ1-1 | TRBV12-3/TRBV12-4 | CASSLDRLKAFF
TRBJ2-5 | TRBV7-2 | CASQAGGQETQYF
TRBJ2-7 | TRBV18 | CASSPRGQASSYEQYF
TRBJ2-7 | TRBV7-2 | CASSLATGTHEQYF
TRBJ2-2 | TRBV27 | CASAWGQGYTGELFF
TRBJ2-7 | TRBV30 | CAWSRQAGEQYF
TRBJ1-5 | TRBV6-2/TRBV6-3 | CASSYRGNGGQPQHF
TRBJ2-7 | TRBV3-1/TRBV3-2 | CASSQDTKTGKDEQYF
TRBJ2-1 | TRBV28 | CASRGSGGGYNEQFF
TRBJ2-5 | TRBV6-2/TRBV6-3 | CASTPPFGGEYEETQYF
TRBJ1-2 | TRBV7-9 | CASSAGTGGILGYTF
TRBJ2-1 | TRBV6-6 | CASSDRQNSYNEQFF
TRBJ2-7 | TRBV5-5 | CASSLGRTISYEQYF
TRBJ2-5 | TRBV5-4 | CASSLYGTSIRETQYF
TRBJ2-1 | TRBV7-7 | CASSLGLAASYNEQFF
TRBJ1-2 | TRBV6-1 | CASSEAGTYNYGYTF
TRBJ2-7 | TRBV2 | CASTGQGAGEQYF
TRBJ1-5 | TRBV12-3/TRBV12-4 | CASSLDGEQPQHF
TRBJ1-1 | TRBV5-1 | CASSLSKITGNTEAFF
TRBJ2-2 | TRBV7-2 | CASSLIARELFF
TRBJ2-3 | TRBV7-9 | CASSSTPGTGTDTQYF
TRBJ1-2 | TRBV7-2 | CASSLPGQPYTF
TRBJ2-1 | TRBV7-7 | CASSRSGGASSEQFF
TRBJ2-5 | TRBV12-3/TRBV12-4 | CASSPRTGETQYF